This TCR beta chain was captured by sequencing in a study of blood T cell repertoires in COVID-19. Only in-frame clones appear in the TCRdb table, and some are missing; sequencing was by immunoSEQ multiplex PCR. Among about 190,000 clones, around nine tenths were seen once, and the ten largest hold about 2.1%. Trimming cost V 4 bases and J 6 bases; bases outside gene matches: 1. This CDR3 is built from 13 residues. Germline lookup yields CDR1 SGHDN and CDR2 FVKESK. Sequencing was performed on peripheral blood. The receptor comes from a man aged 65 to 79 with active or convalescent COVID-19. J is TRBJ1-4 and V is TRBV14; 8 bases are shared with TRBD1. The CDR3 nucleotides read TGTGCCAGCAGCCGGGGACAGGATGAAAAACTGTTTTTT. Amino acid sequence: CASSRGQDEKLFF.